These 20 T cell receptor beta chains share one sample of origin, sequenced in a study of shared clonotypes between healthy human individuals (dated by TCRdb to 2020 to 2022). The protocol used for the library was the immunoSEQ multiplex PCR assay. Held by TCRdb, this immuneACCESS table contains in-frame sequences only and omits some clones. Under half of the omission traces to an unresolved V gene where checked; the cause of the rest is unknown. For this sample the table gives about 730,000 clones, of which roughly 72% were detected only once. About 1.8% of the sample is held by the ten biggest clonotypes. Sequenced sample: memory CD4+ T cells sorted from blood. Reading the label with the study, this specimen's cell subset or site is: CD45RA-negative fraction. Receptors originate from a woman in her thirties in good health.

This rearrangement joins TRBV7-9 to TRBJ2-1, with D possibly matching TRBD2 (6 bases). Per germline, CDR1 SEHNR and CDR2 FQNEAQ (reference sequence). With 8 bases removed from V and 3 bases from J, the gap between germline ends came to 14 bases. CDR3 length: 14 amino acids. The CDR3 reads CASQLSGVYNEQFF. The CDR3 DNA reads TGTGCCAGCCAGTTGTCGGGGGTCTACAATGAGCAGTTCTTC.

This clone turned up a few times. This chain connects TRBV7-2 to TRBJ2-1; 7 nucleotides line up with TRBD2. In germline, CDR1 is SGHTA, CDR2 FQGNSA. The CDR3 spans 14 residues. V dropped 5 bases and J dropped 9; count of bases not matched to a gene: 10. The CDR3 loop reads CASSPQRDGLEQFF. The DNA of the CDR3 is TGTGCCAGCAGCCCCCAGCGGGATGGACTTGAGCAGTTCTTC. Variable domain in full (rest from reference TRBV7-2 and TRBJ2-1): GAGVSQSPSNKVTEKGKDVELRCDPISGHTALYWYRQSLGQGLEFLIYFQGNSAPDKSGLPSDRFSAERTGGSVSTLTIQRTQQEDSAVYLCASSPQRDGLEQFFGPGTRLTVL.

J is TRBJ2-7 and V is TRBV5-6; D is perhaps TRBD1 (6 bases). V dropped 0 bases and J dropped 0 bases, with 10 bases sitting between them. The CDR3 covers 15 residues. CDR1 and CDR2 (germline): SGHDT, YYEEEE. The CDR3 DNA reads as TGTGCCAGCAGCTTGGGACAGGCGAGCTCCTACGAGCAGTACTTC. It yields the protein CASSLGQASSYEQYF.

This clone has only a few counts. This chain links TRBV19 with TRBJ1-1; D may be TRBD1 (6 bases). Germline V lookup: CDR1 LNHDA, CDR2 SQIVND (reference sequence). V was cut by 4 bases and J by 2 bases, with 14 bases left in between. The CDR3 contains 15 residues. CDR3 nucleotide sequence: TGTGCCAGTAGTACGTGGATCAGGGGAAACACTGAAGCTTTCTTT. Protein: CASSTWIRGNTEAFF.

This clone was found a few times. V gene TRBV29-1 combines with J gene TRBJ1-1; D call uncertain. CDR1 SQVTM and CDR2 ANQGSEA come from the germline V gene. The CDR3 sequence is 11 residues long. CDR3 coding DNA: TGCAGTACGGGCCGGAACACTGAAGCTTTCTTT. The encoded protein is CSTGRNTEAFF.

This chain uses TRBV5-1 with TRBJ2-1, with 12 positions matching TRBD2. This CDR3 region has 18 residues. Per the germline V gene, CDR1 is SGHRS and CDR2 is YFSETQ. Unmatched junction bases numbered 12, after V lost 0 bases and J lost 8 bases. The CDR3 DNA sequence: TGCGCCAGCAGCTTGGAATCTAGCGGGAGGGCCGGAACGGATGAGCAGTTCTTC. This gives the protein CASSLESSGRAGTDEQFF.

This clone has a handful of counts. Other nucleotide sequences in the sample specify the same CDR3. This chain connects TRBV5-4 to TRBJ1-4, with a weak D call TRBD1 (5 bases). Germline values: CDR1 SGHNT, CDR2 YYREEE (reference sequence). This CDR3 contains 14 residues. V gave up 4 bases and J gave up 5 bases, with 12 bases separating them. CDR3 nucleotides: TGTGCCAGCAGCCGCGACAGAACAAATGAAAAACTGTTTTTT. Protein: CASSRDRTNEKLFF.

This chain connects TRBV7-8 to TRBJ2-1, with 10 nucleotides matching TRBD2. The CDR3 extends over 17 amino acids. Per the germline V gene, CDR1 is SGHVS and CDR2 is FQNEAQ. Trimming removed 4 bases from V and 4 bases from J; junction bases left unmatched: 10. This CDR3 is CASSWGLAIGAYNEQFF. The DNA of the CDR3 is TGTGCCAGCAGCTGGGGACTAGCGATTGGGGCTTACAATGAGCAGTTCTTC.

Of note for this clone: This CDR3 is also generated by other DNA sequences in the sample. This rearrangement joins TRBV30 to TRBJ1-5; D unresolved. V was pared by 0 bases and J by 0 bases, with 6 bases between. The CDR3 is 14 amino acids. Germline V gene sequence: CDR1 GTSNPN, CDR2 SVGIG (reference sequence). This CDR3 reads CAWSVGNSNQPQHF. The CDR3 DNA reads as TGTGCCTGGAGTGTGGGGAATAGCAATCAGCCCCAGCATTTT.

The chain has TRBV27 and TRBJ1-4, with 11 bases fitting TRBD1. CDR1 is MNHEY, CDR2 SMNVEV, per germline (reference sequence). The CDR3 extends over 15 amino acids. Trimming took 4 bases from V and 6 from J; bases not matched to a gene: 4. The CDR3 sequence is CASSSSGQGDEKLFF. The CDR3, as DNA: TGTGCCAGCAGTTCGTCGGGACAGGGGGATGAAAAACTGTTTTTT.

This chain joins TRBV19 and TRBJ2-2; 7 nucleotides agree with TRBD2. The CDR3 is made up of 18 amino acids. The V and J ends lost 6 bases and 4 bases, in that order; junction bases with no gene match: 17. In germline, CDR1 is LNHDA, CDR2 SQIVND (reference sequence). The CDR3 DNA is TGTGCCAGTAGGTGGAGTACTGCGGGAGTTTTCGGCACCGGGGAGCTGTTTTTT. Protein: CASRWSTAGVFGTGELFF.

The chain links TRBV7-3 to TRBJ2-3; no clear D. Germline loops: CDR1 SGHTA, CDR2 FQGTGA. This CDR3 contains 14 residues. Trimming took 0 bases from V and 2 from J, leaving 6 bases between them. The CDR3 nucleotides are TGTGCCAGCAGCTTAACGGGATTCACAGATACGCAGTATTTT. It is translated as CASSLTGFTDTQYF. Full variable domain (rest looked up from reference TRBV7-3 and TRBJ2-3): GAGVSQTPSNKVTEKGKYVELRCDPISGHTALYWYRQSLGQGPEFLIYFQGTGAADDSGLPNDRFFAVRPEGSVSTLKIQRTERGDSAVYLCASSLTGFTDTQYFGPGTRLTVL.

The chain uses TRBV28 and TRBJ1-1; D gene uncertain. Deletions cut 2 bases from V and 0 bases from J, with 16 bases between. Germline V gives CDR1 MDHEN, CDR2 SYDVKM. The CDR3 is 17 residues long. Here the CDR3 reads CASSLVGSPDMNTEAFF. The CDR3 region has the DNA TGTGCCAGCAGTTTAGTAGGGTCCCCCGACATGAACACTGAAGCTTTCTTT.

This CDR3 reads CASRAGDSTDTQYF. The CDR3 bases are TGCGCCAGCAGAGCGGGAGACAGCACAGATACGCAGTATTTT. The chain combines TRBV5-1 with TRBJ2-3; 8 nucleotides agree with TRBD2. CDR3 length equals 14 residues. With V trimmed by 5 bases and J by 0 bases, 2 bases remained unmatched. Per the germline V gene, CDR1 is SGHRS and CDR2 is YFSETQ.

The chain uses TRBV5-1 and TRBJ2-5; no definite D call. V dropped 0 bases and J dropped 5 bases, with 14 bases sitting between them. The CDR3 contains 15 residues. The germline CDR1 and CDR2 sequences are SGHRS and YFSETQ. The DNA for the CDR3 is TGCGCCAGCAGCTTGGCCGGCCTAGGTGCGGAGACCCAGTACTTC. This codes for CASSLAGLGAETQYF.

The genes are TRBV2 and TRBJ1-3; D is unclear. The germline gives CDR1 SNHLY, CDR2 FYNNEI. The CDR3 has 15 residues. Trimming removed 3 bases at V and 0 bases at J, with 9 bases between. CDR3 nucleotides: TGTGCCAGCAGTGAGGGCGGAAACTCTGGAAACACCATATATTTT. This translates into CASSEGGNSGNTIYF.

This chain uses TRBV5-6 with TRBJ1-1, with 7 bases lining up with TRBD1. Germline V gene lookup returns CDR1 SGHDT and CDR2 YYEEEE. J gave up 0 bases and V 4 bases, and 3 bases lay outside the gene matches. The CDR3 extends over 14 amino acids. CDR3 nucleotide sequence: TGTGCCAGCAGCCGACAGGGAGTGAACACTGAAGCTTTCTTT. Translation: CASSRQGVNTEAFF.

V gene TRBV7-9 combines with J gene TRBJ1-5; D is uncertain. Germline lookup yields CDR1 SEHNR and CDR2 FQNEAQ (reference sequence). CDR3 length: 12 residues. Trimming removed 1 base at V and 7 bases at J, with 5 bases between. CDR3 sequence reads: CASSLDWQPQHF. In nucleotides, the CDR3 is TGTGCCAGCAGCTTAGATTGGCAGCCCCAGCATTTT.

V gene TRBV27 combines with J gene TRBJ2-5; 7 bases are shared with TRBD2. The germline V gene encodes CDR1 MNHEY and CDR2 SMNVEV (reference sequence). The V gene end was trimmed by 4 bases and the J gene end by 2 bases; junction bases not matched to a gene: 10. This CDR3 region has 16 residues. The CDR3 loop reads CASSSTSVRTQETQYF. CDR3 DNA sequence: TGTGCCAGCAGTTCCACTAGCGTAAGAACACAAGAGACCCAGTACTTC.

This chain joins TRBV5-8 and TRBJ2-7; D remains ambiguous. The germline CDR1 and CDR2 sequences are SGHTS and YDEGEE. The CDR3 consists of 13 residues. The germline V and J ends were trimmed by 6 bases and 5 bases, with 15 bases remaining between them. The CDR3 bases are TGTGCCAGCACCTCCTGGCCGTGGAACGAGCAGTACTTC. Translating it yields CASTSWPWNEQYF. Full variable domain (missing parts from reference TRBV5-8 and TRBJ2-7): EAGVTQSPTHLIKTRGQQATLRCSPISGHTSVYWYQQALGLGLQFLLWYDEGEERNRGNFPPRFSGRQFPNYSSELNVNALELEDSALYLCASTSWPWNEQYFGPGTRLTVT.